This T cell receptor (beta chain) was sequenced during a study of a mutant IDH1 vaccine in newly diagnosed glioma. Study-level background: Sex distribution of treated patients was roughly 60% male and roughly 40% female; mean age was about 41 years.

Time point given: baseline, week 1 (first vaccination visit). Sample treatment: pre-vaccination baseline after standard-of-care therapy. The data were produced by immunoSEQ multiplex PCR, yet TCRdb's version contains in-frame clones alone and is incomplete. The repertoire holds tens of thousands of clones, with 88% as singletons. In this sample, this clone turned up a few times. Its target is not known. This CDR3 region has 13 residues. Per germline, CDR1 ENHRY and CDR2 SYGVKD. The ends were cut back, 3 bases at V and 8 bases at J, with 10 bases in the middle. Regarding the study as a whole: With respect to changes in top peripheral T cell clonotypes, pseudoprogression seemed unrelated.

The sample was PBMCs, taken from a glioma patient treated with radiotherapy, temozolomide or both. This receptor was taken from a woman in her thirties or forties with glioma. This chain joins TRBV10-3 and TRBJ2-2; D may be TRBD2 (6 bases). The CDR3 sequence is CAISDRERGELFF. DNA for the CDR3: TGTGCCATCAGTGATCGGGAGCGGGGGGAGCTGTTTTTT.